This note documents a single T cell receptor (beta chain) sequence. This clone was counted a few times. Its antigen remains unidentified. No base-level quality is on record; no much larger clone is a single base apart. The data were obtained in a study of STAT5B mutations in CD4+ large granular lymphocyte leukemia (dated by TCRdb to between 2021 and 2022). Concerning the study at large: Among the healthy controls, the CDR3 'QG' motif was associated with a particular HLA allele. The TCRbeta repertoires of CD4+ T-cell large granular lymphocyte leukemia patients were compared with the TCRbeta repertoires of healthy blood donors. Flow cytometry on FACSCanto II or FACSVerse showed that the purified fractions were more than 95% pure among lymphocytes.

Healthy controls were roughly 40 blood donors whose buffy coats came from the Finnish Red Cross blood service. All TCR-sequenced material derived from peripheral blood: patient blood samples and healthy donor buffy coats. Peripheral blood mononuclear cells were isolated by Ficoll-Hypaque gradient centrifugation. For the healthy controls, CD4+ cells were obtained from buffy coats by magnetic purification. The Gentra Puregene Cell and Tissue kit was used for genomic DNA extraction, and quantification was performed on a Qubit 2.0 fluorometer. Study-wide findings and limitations: The data were not HLA-matched, and the relatively small sample size could explain the higher clonality seen in CD4+ compared with CD8+ T-LGLL. Enrichment of TRBV06-family usage was observed among the top patient clones (8/27) relative to healthy controls (2/35). Main leukemic clonotypes were private to each patient, although around 24% of the main leukemic clonotypes were found at low frequency in the non-leukemic repertoires of other patients. CD4-sorted patient repertoires appeared more clonal than healthy CD4+ repertoires, and this difference persisted after removing the putative leukemic clones.

The CDR3 starts with the cysteine, ends with the phenylalanine, and has 14 residues. The entry retains the CDR3 DNA only, 42 bases that are in frame from base 1. CDR1 and CDR2 are drawn from the germline V gene (reference sequence): WNHNN, SYGVQD. Between the V and J ends, shortened by 6 bases and 1 base respectively, the junction contains 12 bases. TCRbeta rearrangements were sequenced from genomic DNA using the immunoSEQ assay at survey resolution. Per the source publication's procedure: In the TCR sequencing data, the lowest productive clonotype frequency that could be detected was 2.59 x 10-5. Only productive TCRbeta rearrangements, defined as complete and in-frame sequences, were included in the analyses. Sample clonality was computed as Simpson clonality in the immunoSEQ Analyzer version 3.0. Based on frequency, clones were grouped as very rare, small, medium, large (1-20%) or hyperexpanded (>20%). Generation probabilities were estimated with OLGA 1.2.3, V-gene circos plots were made with VDJtools, specificities were searched in VDJdb, and CDR3 motifs were identified with GLIPH. Drawn from immuneACCESS, this table holds only the in-frame rearrangements with V and J called that TCRdb kept. Clones are partly lost; checked studies trace under half to an unresolved V gene and leave the rest unexplained. The V and J calls and clone size come from that table; D and trimming were worked out from the DNA. Counted in this sample were some 34,000 clones; roughly 72% of them appeared once. The leading ten clones occupy approximately 0.29% of the sample.

The chain couples TRBV10-1 to TRBJ1-1; the D gene remains uncertain. The receptor's source is a human donor in good health. The sequencing input was CD4+ T cells from blood buffy coats. The nucleotides read TGCGCCAGCAGCCGAAGGGTAGGGAACACTGAAGCTTTCTTT. The translation is CASSRRVGNTEAFF.